Here is one TCR beta chain with its context. Its target is unknown. V was clipped by 2 bases and J by 6 bases, with 16 bases between them. The CDR3 runs to 14 residues. Germline V gene lookup returns CDR1 SQVTM and CDR2 ANQGSEA. This entry comes from a study of T cells in Graves' hyperthyroidism and ophthalmopathy. Lactation, pregnancy, other autoimmune disease or uncontrolled infection excluded patients. Isolation of PBMCs was performed on approximately 10 ml fresh peripheral blood. Study conclusions and caveats: Blood also showed most of the thyroid clonotypes that were expanded above 0.001.

Researchers took RNA transcripts and amplified the TCR beta CDR3 regions from them. Carried out on the TCR CDR3, a first-round RT-PCR used the HTBI primer set. TCRdb redid the calling of the multiplex PCR reads with MiXCR, one entry per CDR3 protein. The data show under 450,000 distinct CDR3 sequences, roughly 13% seen once. The V and J genes are TRBV29-1 and TRBJ1-2; tentatively, D is TRBD1 (5 bases). This clonotype was obtained from a young man with Graves' hyperthyroidism that later progressed to Graves' ophthalmopathy. The sample taken for sequencing was blood. CDR3 nucleotide sequence: TGCAGCGTTGAATGCCTCCGGGGGGGGGATGGCTACACCTTC. Translated: CSVECLRGGDGYTF.